Shown below are 16 T cell receptor beta chains from a single sample sequenced in a study of T cell repertoires in cytomegalovirus infection. Antigens of these TCRs are unknown. TCRdb re-called the reads with MiXCR, one entry per CDR3 protein. This table has approximately 100,000 distinct CDR3 sequences, about 40% appearing once. The sample in question was CD8+ T cells from cultured PBMCs, obtained from culture after CMV antigen stimulation. These TCRs come from a human donor in good health (CMV status not recorded). Some clones in this sample may be carry-over from other donors' samples.

This clonotype was counted at least ten times. The chain is built from TRBV4-1 and TRBJ2-7, with D tentatively TRBD1 (6 bases). Looked up from germline, CDR1 is MGHRA and CDR2 is YSYEKL. This CDR3 has 16 residues. The V and J ends lost 1 base and 1 base respectively, with 14 bases between them. CDR3 amino acids: CASSQASDRPSYEQYF. The CDR3 region has the DNA TGCGCCAGCAGCCAAGCTTCGGACAGACCTTCCTACGAGCAGTACTTC.

The V call is TRBV7-6, the J call TRBJ2-7, with D unclear. The germline CDR1 and CDR2 sequences are SGHVS and FNYEAQ. The V end lost 4 bases, the J end lost 6 bases, and 7 bases lay between the germline ends. The CDR3 covers 11 residues. CDR3 nucleotides: TGTGCCAGCAGCTCCCAATCCGAGCAGTACTTC. Protein: CASSSQSEQYF.

This clonotype appeared a few times. This chain joins TRBV11-2 and TRBJ2-1; D is undetermined. The CDR3 length is 13 residues. Trimming shortened V by 3 bases and J by 4 bases, and 7 bases separated the two germline ends. CDR1 is SGHAT and CDR2 is FQNNGV in the germline V gene. The CDR3 loop is CASSFDGYNEQFF. For the CDR3, the DNA is TGTGCCAGCAGCTTCGACGGGTACAATGAGCAGTTCTTC.

This clonotype occurred a few times. The rearrangement joins TRBV27 to TRBJ2-3; D is perhaps TRBD1 (5 bases). From germline, CDR1 is MNHEY and CDR2 SMNVEV (reference sequence). Between the trimmed V and J ends, which lost 8 bases and 1 base, there was a span of 16 bases. CDR3 length: 15 amino acids. The CDR3 DNA reads TGTGCCAGCGAAGCTAGGGGCCTCGGCACAGATACGCAGTATTTT. Encoded protein: CASEARGLGTDTQYF.

The chain has TRBV28 and TRBJ2-1, with D perhaps given as TRBD1 or TRBD2 (5 bases each). Germline lookup yields CDR1 MDHEN and CDR2 SYDVKM. The CDR3 has 14 residues. With 1 base removed from V and 10 bases from J, the gap between germline ends came to 14 bases. Written as DNA, the CDR3 is TGTGCCAGCAGTTTATTCAGTGAAGGGACCGAGCAGTTCTTC. Translation gives CASSLFSEGTEQFF.

This clonotype was recorded at least ten times. This chain connects TRBV7-9 to TRBJ1-1; D unresolved. V was clipped by 5 bases and J by 7 bases, with 11 bases between them. This CDR3 spans 12 amino acids. Germline V gives CDR1 SEHNR, CDR2 FQNEAQ (reference sequence). CDR3 in amino acids: CASSPAMVEAFF. The CDR3 coding sequence is TGTGCCAGCAGCCCTGCAATGGTTGAAGCTTTCTTT.

The genes are TRBV5-6 and TRBJ2-7; tentatively, D is TRBD1 (5 bases). This CDR3 is 13 amino acids long. Trimming cost V 1 base and J 2 bases, with 7 bases left between them. The germline CDR1 and CDR2 sequences are SGHDT and YYEEEE. The CDR3 coding sequence is TGTGCCAGCAGCTTGATAGGGGCCTACGAGCAGTACTTC. This codes for CASSLIGAYEQYF.

The chain joins TRBV20-1 to TRBJ2-4, with D perhaps matching TRBD2 (5 bases). CDR3 size: 13 residues. Germline V CDR1 and CDR2: DFQATT, SNEGSKA (reference sequence). Trimming left V 6 bases short and J 5 bases short, with 14 bases between. CDR3 in amino acids: CSAEGFQENIQYF. The CDR3 DNA is TGCAGTGCCGAGGGATTCCAGGAAAACATTCAGTACTTC.

This clonotype was observed a few times. The rearrangement joins TRBV6-1 to TRBJ2-1; 10 bases line up with TRBD2. Germline V CDR1 and CDR2: MNHNS, SASEGT. Losses at the gene ends were 1 base for V and 4 bases for J; bases not matched to a gene: 4. This CDR3 contains 16 residues. The CDR3 DNA sequence: TGTGCCAGCAGTGAAGTTCCAGCGGGGGGGTACAATGAGCAGTTCTTC. This gives the protein CASSEVPAGGYNEQFF.

This rearrangement joins TRBV28 to TRBJ1-1, with D hard to call. Per germline, CDR1 MDHEN and CDR2 SYDVKM. The CDR3 is 15 residues long. Trimming took 5 bases from V and 0 from J, leaving 13 bases between them. CDR3 residues: CASSPPGEVNTEAFF. CDR3 DNA: TGTGCCAGCAGTCCCCCGGGTGAGGTGAACACTGAAGCTTTCTTT.

This clonotype was detected only once. This chain uses TRBV10-3 with TRBJ2-7; no reliable D call. Germline CDR1 ENHRY, CDR2 SYGVKD. The germline V and J ends were trimmed by 3 bases and 3 bases, with 9 bases remaining between them. The CDR3 is 13 amino acids. The CDR3 nucleotides read TGTGCCATCAGTGACGGAACTGGCTACGAGCAGTACTTC. Translation gives CAISDGTGYEQYF.

The chain is built from TRBV20-1 and TRBJ2-3; TRBD2 aligns across 12 bases. V gave up 0 bases and J gave up 1 base; unmatched junction bases: 5. CDR1 and CDR2 from the germline V gene are DFQATT and SNEGSKA (reference sequence). The CDR3 is 17 residues long. The CDR3 loop is CSARDRRLAGGTDTQYF. The CDR3 coding sequence is TGCAGTGCTAGAGATCGAAGACTAGCGGGGGGCACAGATACGCAGTATTTT.

The genes are TRBV18 and TRBJ2-1, with 8 bases identical to TRBD2. The CDR3 extends over 14 amino acids. The germline gives CDR1 KGHSH, CDR2 LQKENI. The V segment lost 5 bases and the J segment 0 bases; nucleotides outside the gene matches: 0. CDR3 protein: CASSGTSSYNEQFF. Written as DNA, the CDR3 is TGTGCCAGCTCAGGGACTAGCTCCTACAATGAGCAGTTCTTC.

This clonotype appeared many times. Written as DNA, the CDR3 is TGTGCCAGCAGCAAGGCCCCGGACAGGGCAAACATTCAGTACTTC. Translating it yields CASSKAPDRANIQYF. The rearrangement links TRBV7-9 to TRBJ2-4, with 8 bases lining up with TRBD1. The ends lost 5 bases at V and 6 bases at J; junction bases unmatched: 9. Germline lookup yields CDR1 SEHNR and CDR2 FQNEAQ (reference sequence). The CDR3 consists of 15 residues.

This clonotype was detected a few times. The CDR3 bases are TGTGCCAGCAGTTACGACCCGAGCGGAAGCTCCTACAATGAGCAGTTCTTC. It specifies CASSYDPSGSSYNEQFF. The chain joins TRBV6-2 or TRBV6-3 to TRBJ2-1, with D possibly being TRBD2 (5 bases). The CDR3 runs 17 residues. Trimming pared 2 bases from V and 0 bases from J, leaving 14 bases between. Looked up from germline, CDR1 is MNHEY and CDR2 is SVGEGT.

The genes are TRBV27 and TRBJ1-6; TRBD1 matches at 8 bases. Unmatched junction bases numbered 3, after V lost 4 bases and J lost 7 bases. CDR3 length: 14 residues. Germline assignment: CDR1 MNHEY and CDR2 SMNVEV (reference sequence). CDR3 sequence: CASSSRQGNSPLHF. The CDR3 DNA follows: TGTGCCAGCAGTTCCCGACAGGGGAATTCACCCCTCCACTTT.